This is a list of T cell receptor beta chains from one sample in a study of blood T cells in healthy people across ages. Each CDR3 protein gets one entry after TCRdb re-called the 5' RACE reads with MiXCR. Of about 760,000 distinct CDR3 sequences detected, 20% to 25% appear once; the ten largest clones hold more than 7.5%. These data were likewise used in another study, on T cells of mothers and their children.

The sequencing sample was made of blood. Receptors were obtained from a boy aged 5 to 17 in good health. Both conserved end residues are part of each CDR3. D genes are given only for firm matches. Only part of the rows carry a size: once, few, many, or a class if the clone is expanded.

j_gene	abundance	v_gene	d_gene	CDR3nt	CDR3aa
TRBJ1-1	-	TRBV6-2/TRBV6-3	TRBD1	TGTGCCAGCAGTGACCCGGGACAGATGAACACTGAAGCTTTCTTT	CASSDPGQMNTEAFF
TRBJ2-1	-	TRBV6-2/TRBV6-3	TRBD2	TGTGCCCTCGGAGCCCTAGCGGGGTACAATGAGCAGTTCTTC	CALGALAGYNEQFF
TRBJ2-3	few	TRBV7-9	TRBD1	TGTGCCAGCAGCCCAACGACAGGGTACGGTGGAACAGATACGCAGTATTTT	CASSPTTGYGGTDTQYF
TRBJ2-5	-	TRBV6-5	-	TGTGCCAGCAGTTACCGGCTCGGTCATATTGAGACCCAGTACTTC	CASSYRLGHIETQYF
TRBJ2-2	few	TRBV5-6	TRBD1	TGTGCCAGCAGCCTGCGCTTCTGGACAGGGGTCACCGGGGAGCTGTTTTTT	CASSLRFWTGVTGELFF
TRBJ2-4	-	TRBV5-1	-	TGCGCCAGCAGCTATGCCAGCAAAAACATTCAGTACTTC	CASSYASKNIQYF
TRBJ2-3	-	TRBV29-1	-	TGCAGCGCGGGGGGATTTTCAGGGGCGACAGATACGCAGTATTTT	CSAGGFSGATDTQYF
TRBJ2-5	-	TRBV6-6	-	TGTGCCAGCAGTTACGACACCTTAGAGACCCAGTACTTC	CASSYDTLETQYF
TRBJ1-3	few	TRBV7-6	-	TGTGCCAGCAGCTTAGCCCCAGGGACTGGAAACACCATATATTTT	CASSLAPGTGNTIYF
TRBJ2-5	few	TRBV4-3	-	TGCGCCAGCAGCCAAGATAGCATTCAGCGCGGGGGCGAAGAGACCCAGTACTTC	CASSQDSIQRGGEETQYF
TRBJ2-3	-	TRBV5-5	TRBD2	TGTGCCAGCAGCTTGGTCCCGGCGGGAGGGGACGTTACGCAGTATTTT	CASSLVPAGGDVTQYF
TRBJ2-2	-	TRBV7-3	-	TGTGCCAGCAGCCCTCGCGGGACCGGAAACCCACCGGGGGAGCTGTTTTTT	CASSPRGTGNPPGELFF
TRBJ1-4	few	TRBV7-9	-	TGTGCCAGCAGCTTAGGAATGGGGGCATCTAATGAAAAACTGTTTTTT	CASSLGMGASNEKLFF
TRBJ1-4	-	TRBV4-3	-	TGCGCCAGCAGCCAAGAATACAGGTCATATGATGAAAAACTGTTTTTT	CASSQEYRSYDEKLFF
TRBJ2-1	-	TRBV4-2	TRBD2	TGTGCCAGCAGCCAACTAGGTTTGGACACTAGCGATGAGCAGTTCTTC	CASSQLGLDTSDEQFF
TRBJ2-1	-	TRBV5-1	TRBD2	TGCGCCACCCGAACTAGCGGCGGGCGGAATGAGCAGTTCTTC	CATRTSGGRNEQFF
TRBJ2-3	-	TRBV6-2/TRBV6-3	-	TGTGCCAGCAGTTATCGTTTGGCAGATACGCAGTATTTT	CASSYRLADTQYF
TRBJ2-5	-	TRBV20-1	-	TGCAGTGCTATCAAAGGCCCTCCGGAAGAGACCCAGTACTTC	CSAIKGPPEETQYF
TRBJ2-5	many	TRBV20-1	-	TGCAGTGCTAGGGAACTAGCTGAGGAGACCCAGTACTTC	CSARELAEETQYF
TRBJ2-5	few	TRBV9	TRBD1	TGTGCCAGCAGCGCGACGGACAGGGAAGAGACCCAGTACTTC	CASSATDREETQYF
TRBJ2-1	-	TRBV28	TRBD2	TGTGCCAGCAGTCCTCTGGTGGCGGGAGGGTACGGTGAGCAGTTCTTC	CASSPLVAGGYGEQFF
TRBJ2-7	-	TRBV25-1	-	TGTGCCAGCAGTGCCAGGGGAATCCTCTACGAGCAGTACTTC	CASSARGILYEQYF
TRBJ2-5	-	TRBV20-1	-	TGCAGTGCTCCAACAGGGAATTGGGAGACCCAGTACTTC	CSAPTGNWETQYF
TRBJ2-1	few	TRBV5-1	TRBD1	TGCGCCAGCAGCTCTACTTTATCAGACAGGGCCCTTGAGCAGTTCTTC	CASSSTLSDRALEQFF
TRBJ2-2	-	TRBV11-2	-	TGTGCCAGCAGCTTAGTAGTGACACGCACCGGGGAGCTGTTTTTT	CASSLVVTRTGELFF
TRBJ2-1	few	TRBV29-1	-	TGCAGCGTTGAAGATTCCTCCGGGATCGTCTACAATGAGCAGTTCTTC	CSVEDSSGIVYNEQFF
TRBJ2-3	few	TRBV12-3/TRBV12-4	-	TGTGCCAGCAGTTTTACAGGGCTTCCAGATACGCAGTATTTT	CASSFTGLPDTQYF
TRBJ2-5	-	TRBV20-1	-	TGCAGTGCCCAGCGTAACTTCTTACAAGAGACCCAGTACTTC	CSAQRNFLQETQYF
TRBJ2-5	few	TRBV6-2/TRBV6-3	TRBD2	TGTGCCAGCAGCCCGGGACTAGCGGCCCAAGAGACCCAGTACTTC	CASSPGLAAQETQYF
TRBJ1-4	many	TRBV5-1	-	TGCGCCAGCAGCTTGGGGGCTGCTAATGAAAAACTGTTTTTT	CASSLGAANEKLFF
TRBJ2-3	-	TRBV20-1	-	TGCAGTGCTAGAGAGGGGGTGGGAAACCTTCCTGGTACGCAGTATTTT	CSAREGVGNLPGTQYF
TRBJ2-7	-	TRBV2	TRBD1	TGTGCCAGCAGTAGGACAGGGATCTACGAGCAGTACTTC	CASSRTGIYEQYF
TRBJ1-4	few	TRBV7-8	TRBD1	TGTGCCAGCAGCCTTCGAGAGACAGGGCTAAGCGAAAAACTGTTTTTT	CASSLRETGLSEKLFF
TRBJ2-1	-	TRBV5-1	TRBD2	TGCGCCAGCAGCTTCGGGGAGGGGAGCGATGAGCAGTTCTTC	CASSFGEGSDEQFF
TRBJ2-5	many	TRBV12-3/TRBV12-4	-	TGTGCCAGCAGTTTGAGACAGCTACAAGAGACCCAGTACTTC	CASSLRQLQETQYF
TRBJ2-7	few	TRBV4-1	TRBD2	TGCGCCAGCAGCCAGGAAATAGCGGGACTCTCCTCCTACGAGCAGTACTTC	CASSQEIAGLSSYEQYF
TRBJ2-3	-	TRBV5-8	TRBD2	TGTGCCAGCAGCTTCCTAGCGGGGGGGATGGCAGATACGCAGTATTTT	CASSFLAGGMADTQYF
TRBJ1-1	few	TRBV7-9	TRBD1	TGTGCCAGCAGCTTACTTGGACAGGGAACGATGAACACTGAAGCTTTCTTT	CASSLLGQGTMNTEAFF
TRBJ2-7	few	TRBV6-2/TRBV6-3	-	TGTGCCAGCAGTTACTCGTTAAGCGAGCAGTACTTC	CASSYSLSEQYF
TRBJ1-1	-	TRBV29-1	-	TGCAGCGTTGAACAGACTGCAAACGCTGAAGCTTTCTTT	CSVEQTANAEAFF
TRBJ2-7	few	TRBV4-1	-	TGCGCCAGCAGCCCCCAACGGGAACGTGCGGCAAAGCAGTACTTC	CASSPQRERAAKQYF
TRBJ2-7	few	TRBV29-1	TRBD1	TGCAGCGTTTCGGGACAGAGCTACGAGCAGTACTTC	CSVSGQSYEQYF
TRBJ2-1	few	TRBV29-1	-	TGCAGCGTAGCCTCGACTTTATACAATGAGCAGTTCTTC	CSVASTLYNEQFF
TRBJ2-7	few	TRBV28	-	TGTGCCAGCAGCCCGAGGTCCGAGCAGTACTTC	CASSPRSEQYF
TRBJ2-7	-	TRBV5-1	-	TGCGCCAGCAAGGGGTCAGGGGATATTAGGGAGCAGTACTTC	CASKGSGDIREQYF
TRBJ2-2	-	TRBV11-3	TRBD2	TGTGCCAGCACTACCGGGGGGGCGCAGGACACCGGGGAGCTGTTTTTT	CASTTGGAQDTGELFF
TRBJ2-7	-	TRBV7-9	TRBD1	TGTGCCAGCAGCTCCCGGGACAGGGGGGCCTACGAGCAGTACTTC	CASSSRDRGAYEQYF
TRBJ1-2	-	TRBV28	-	TGTGCCAGCAGTTTAACAGGGTTCTATGGCCACACCTTC	CASSLTGFYGHTF
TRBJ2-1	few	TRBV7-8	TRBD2	TGTGCCAGCAGCTTATCTAGCGGGTCAGTTGAGCAGTTCTTC	CASSLSSGSVEQFF
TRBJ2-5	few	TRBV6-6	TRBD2	TGTGCCAGCAGACACGCTAGCGGCGAAGAGACCCAGTACTTC	CASRHASGEETQYF
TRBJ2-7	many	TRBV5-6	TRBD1	TGTGCCAGCAGCGACTGGGACAGCTCCTACGAGCAGTACTTC	CASSDWDSSYEQYF
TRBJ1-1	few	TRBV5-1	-	TGCGCCAGCAGCTTGGGAGGGCTGCACACTGAAGCTTTCTTT	CASSLGGLHTEAFF
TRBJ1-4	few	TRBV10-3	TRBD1	TGTGCCATCAGTGAGGGGACAGAGTATGAAAAACTGTTTTTT	CAISEGTEYEKLFF
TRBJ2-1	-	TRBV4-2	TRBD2	TGTGCCAGCAGCCAAGTGCTAGCGGGGGGGCCACAGGAGCAGTTCTTC	CASSQVLAGGPQEQFF
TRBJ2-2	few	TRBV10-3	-	TGTGCCATCAGTGTGCACGACACGAACACCGGGGAGCTGTTTTTT	CAISVHDTNTGELFF